The T cell receptor beta chain under discussion was sequenced for a study of blood T cells in healthy people across ages. V was trimmed by 1 base and J by 7 bases, leaving 11 bases between them. Looked up from germline, CDR1 is SGHVS and CDR2 is FQNEAQ. There are 14 residues in the CDR3. The second PCR ran roughly 7 to 11 cycles with a sample-barcoded 5' primer and J-beta primers. In TCRdb, the 5' RACE reads were re-called with MiXCR into one record per CDR3 protein. The table shows about 1.4 million distinct CDR3 sequences, with 59% occurring only once. This receptor was taken from a man between 18 and 29 years old in good health. What was sequenced was blood. This chain joins TRBV7-8 and TRBJ2-1; the D is unclear. The CDR3 nucleotides read TGTGCCAGCAGCTTAGTAACCTCCTGGAATGAGCAGTTCTTC. Its translation is CASSLVTSWNEQFF.